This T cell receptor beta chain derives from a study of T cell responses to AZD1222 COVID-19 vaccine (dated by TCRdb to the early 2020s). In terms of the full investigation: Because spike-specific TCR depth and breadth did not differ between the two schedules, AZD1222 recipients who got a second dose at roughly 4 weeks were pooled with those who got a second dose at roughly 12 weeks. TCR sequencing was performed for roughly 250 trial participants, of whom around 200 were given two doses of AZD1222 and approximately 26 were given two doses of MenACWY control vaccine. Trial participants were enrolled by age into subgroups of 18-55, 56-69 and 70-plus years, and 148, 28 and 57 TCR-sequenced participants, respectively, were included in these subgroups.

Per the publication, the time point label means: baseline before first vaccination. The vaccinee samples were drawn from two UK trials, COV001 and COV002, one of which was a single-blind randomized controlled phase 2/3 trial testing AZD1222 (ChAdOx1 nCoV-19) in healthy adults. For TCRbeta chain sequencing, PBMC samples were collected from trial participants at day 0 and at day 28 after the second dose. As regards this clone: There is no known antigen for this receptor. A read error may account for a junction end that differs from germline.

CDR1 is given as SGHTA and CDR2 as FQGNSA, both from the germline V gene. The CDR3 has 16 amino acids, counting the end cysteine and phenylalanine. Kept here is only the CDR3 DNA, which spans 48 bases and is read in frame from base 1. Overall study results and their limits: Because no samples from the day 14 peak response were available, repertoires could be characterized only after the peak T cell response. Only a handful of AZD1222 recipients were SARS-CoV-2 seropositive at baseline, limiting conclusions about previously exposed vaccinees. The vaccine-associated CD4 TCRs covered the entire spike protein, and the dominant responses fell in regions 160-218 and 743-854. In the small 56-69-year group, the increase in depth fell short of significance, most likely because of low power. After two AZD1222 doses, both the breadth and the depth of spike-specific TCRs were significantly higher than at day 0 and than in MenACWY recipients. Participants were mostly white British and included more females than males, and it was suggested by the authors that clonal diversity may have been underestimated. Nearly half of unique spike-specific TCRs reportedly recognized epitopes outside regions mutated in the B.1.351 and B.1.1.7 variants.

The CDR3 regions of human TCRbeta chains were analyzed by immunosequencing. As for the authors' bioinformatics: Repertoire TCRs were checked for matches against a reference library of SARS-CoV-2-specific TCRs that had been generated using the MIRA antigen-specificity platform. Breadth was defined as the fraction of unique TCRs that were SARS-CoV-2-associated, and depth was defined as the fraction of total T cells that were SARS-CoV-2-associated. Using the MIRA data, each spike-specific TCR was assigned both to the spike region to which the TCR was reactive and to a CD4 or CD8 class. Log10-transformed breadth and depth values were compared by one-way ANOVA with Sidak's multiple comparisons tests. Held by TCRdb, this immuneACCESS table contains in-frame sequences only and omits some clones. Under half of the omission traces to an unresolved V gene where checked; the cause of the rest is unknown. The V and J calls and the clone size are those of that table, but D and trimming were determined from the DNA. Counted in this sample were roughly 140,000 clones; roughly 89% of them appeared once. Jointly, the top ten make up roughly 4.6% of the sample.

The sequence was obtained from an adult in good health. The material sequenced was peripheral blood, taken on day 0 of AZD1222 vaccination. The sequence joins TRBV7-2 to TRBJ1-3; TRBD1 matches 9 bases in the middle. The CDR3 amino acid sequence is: CASTLRTGTGRNTIYF. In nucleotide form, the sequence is TGTGCCAGCACCTTAAGAACCGGGACAGGGCGAAACACCATATATTTT.